The following is a T cell receptor (beta chain) sequence with its context. Its target is unknown. Amplified TCR beta CDR3 regions came from RNA transcripts. The HTBI primer set served for first-round RT-PCR of the TCR CDR3. TCRdb re-analysed the multiplex PCR reads in MiXCR, keeping a single row per CDR3 protein. The table lists some 700,000 distinct CDR3 sequences, around 16% of them singletons, with about 16% in the top ten. The data were obtained in a study of T cells in Graves' hyperthyroidism and ophthalmopathy. The CDR3 has 16 residues. Germline values: CDR1 SGHVS, CDR2 FQNEAQ. V dropped 0 bases and J dropped 4 bases, with 13 bases sitting between them. Study results and limitations: Onset of ophthalmopathy came a median 6.5 months after the model predicted it. Stable hyperthyroidism and ophthalmopathy were separated using 13 V-J signatures.

The sample consisted of blood. This receptor was obtained from a man aged 50 to 60 with Graves' hyperthyroidism. The genes are TRBV7-8 and TRBJ1-5; a weak D match, TRBD1 (6 bases). CDR3 amino acids: CASSLADRIGNQPQHF. The CDR3 DNA reads as TGTGCCAGCAGCTTAGCGGACAGAATAGGGAATCAGCCCCAGCATTTT.